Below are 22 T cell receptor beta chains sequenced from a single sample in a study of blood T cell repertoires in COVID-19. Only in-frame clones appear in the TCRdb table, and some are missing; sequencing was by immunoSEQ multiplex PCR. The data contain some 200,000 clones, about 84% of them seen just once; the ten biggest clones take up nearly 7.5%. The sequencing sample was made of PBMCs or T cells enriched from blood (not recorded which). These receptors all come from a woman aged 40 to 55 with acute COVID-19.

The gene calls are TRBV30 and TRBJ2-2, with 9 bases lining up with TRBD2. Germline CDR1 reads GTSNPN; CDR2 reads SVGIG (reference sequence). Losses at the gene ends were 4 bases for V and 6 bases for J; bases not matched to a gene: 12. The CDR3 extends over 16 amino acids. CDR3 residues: CAWTSGGRAGSGELFF. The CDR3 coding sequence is TGTGCCTGGACCTCAGGCGGGAGGGCCGGGTCCGGGGAGCTGTTTTTT.

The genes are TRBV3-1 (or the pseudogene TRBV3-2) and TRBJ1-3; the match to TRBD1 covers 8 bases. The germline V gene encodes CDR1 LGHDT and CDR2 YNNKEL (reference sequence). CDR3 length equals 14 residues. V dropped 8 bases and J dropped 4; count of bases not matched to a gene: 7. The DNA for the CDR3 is TGTGCCAGCGCAACCGGGACAGGAGGAAACACCATATATTTT. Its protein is CASATGTGGNTIYF.

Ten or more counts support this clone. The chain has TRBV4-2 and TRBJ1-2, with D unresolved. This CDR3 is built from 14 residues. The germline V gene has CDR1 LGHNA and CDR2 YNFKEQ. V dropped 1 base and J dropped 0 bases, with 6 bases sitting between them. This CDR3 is CASSQVEPNYGYTF. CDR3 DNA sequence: TGTGCCAGCAGCCAAGTAGAGCCTAACTATGGCTACACCTTC.

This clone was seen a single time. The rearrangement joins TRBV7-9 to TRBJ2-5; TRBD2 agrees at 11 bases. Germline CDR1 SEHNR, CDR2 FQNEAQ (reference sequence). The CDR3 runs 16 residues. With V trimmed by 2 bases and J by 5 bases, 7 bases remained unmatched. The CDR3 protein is CASSLSSGGLLETQYF. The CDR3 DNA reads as TGTGCCAGCAGCTTATCTAGCGGGGGGCTGTTGGAGACCCAGTACTTC.

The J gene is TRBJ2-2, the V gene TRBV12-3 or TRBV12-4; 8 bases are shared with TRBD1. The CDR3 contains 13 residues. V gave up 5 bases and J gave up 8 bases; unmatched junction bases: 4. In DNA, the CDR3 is TGTGCCAGCAGTCGGACAGGGCAAGGGGAGCTGTTTTTT. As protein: CASSRTGQGELFF.

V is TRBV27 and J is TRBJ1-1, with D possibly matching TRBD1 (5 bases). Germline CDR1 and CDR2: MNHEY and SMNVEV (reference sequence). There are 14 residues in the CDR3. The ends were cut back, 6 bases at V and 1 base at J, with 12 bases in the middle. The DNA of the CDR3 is TGTGCCAGCAGCCCCGGGACTTCGAACACTGAAGCTTTCTTT. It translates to CASSPGTSNTEAFF.

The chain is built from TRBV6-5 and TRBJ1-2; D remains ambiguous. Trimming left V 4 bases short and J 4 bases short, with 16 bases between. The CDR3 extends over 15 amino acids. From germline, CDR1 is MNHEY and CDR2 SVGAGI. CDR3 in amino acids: CASSSAGVVGYGYTF. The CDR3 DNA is TGTGCCAGCAGTTCGGCGGGAGTAGTTGGCTATGGCTACACCTTC.

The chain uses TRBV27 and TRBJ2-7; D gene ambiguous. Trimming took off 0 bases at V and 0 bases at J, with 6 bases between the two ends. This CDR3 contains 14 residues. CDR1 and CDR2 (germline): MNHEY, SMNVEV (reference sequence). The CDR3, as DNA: TGTGCCAGCAGTTTATCGTTGAGCTCCTACGAGCAGTACTTC. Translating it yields CASSLSLSSYEQYF.

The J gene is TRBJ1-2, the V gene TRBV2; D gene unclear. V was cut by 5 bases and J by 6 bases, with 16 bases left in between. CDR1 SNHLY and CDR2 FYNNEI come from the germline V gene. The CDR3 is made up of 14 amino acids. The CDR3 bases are TGTGCCAGCAGTCCTATTACCTCAAACGATGGCTACACCTTC. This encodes CASSPITSNDGYTF.

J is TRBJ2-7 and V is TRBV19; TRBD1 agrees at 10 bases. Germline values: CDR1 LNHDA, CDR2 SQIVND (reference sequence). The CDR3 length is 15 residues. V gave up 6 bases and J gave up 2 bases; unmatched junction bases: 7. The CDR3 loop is CASRGDRGSAYEQYF. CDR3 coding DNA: TGTGCCAGTAGAGGGGACAGGGGCTCGGCCTACGAGCAGTACTTC.

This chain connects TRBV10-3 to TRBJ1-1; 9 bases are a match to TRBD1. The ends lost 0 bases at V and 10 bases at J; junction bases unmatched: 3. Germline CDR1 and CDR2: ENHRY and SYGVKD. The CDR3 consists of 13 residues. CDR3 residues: CAISESGDRVAFF. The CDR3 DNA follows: TGTGCCATCAGTGAGTCAGGGGACAGGGTAGCTTTCTTT.

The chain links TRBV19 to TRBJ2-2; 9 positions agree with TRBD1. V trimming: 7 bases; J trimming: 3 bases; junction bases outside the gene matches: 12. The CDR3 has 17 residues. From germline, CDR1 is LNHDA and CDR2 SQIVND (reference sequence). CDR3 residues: CASIRGTGGAHTGELFF. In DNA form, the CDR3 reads TGTGCCAGTATTCGAGGAACAGGGGGCGCGCACACCGGGGAGCTGTTTTTT.

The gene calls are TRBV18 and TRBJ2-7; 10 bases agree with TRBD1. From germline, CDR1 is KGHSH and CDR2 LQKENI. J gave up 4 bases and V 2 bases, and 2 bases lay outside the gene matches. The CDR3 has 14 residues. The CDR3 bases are TGTGCCAGCTCACCAGGGACAGGGGTTTACGAGCAGTACTTC. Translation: CASSPGTGVYEQYF. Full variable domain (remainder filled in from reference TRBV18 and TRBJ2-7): NAGVMQNPRHLVRRRGQEARLRCSPMKGHSHVYWYRQLPEEGLKFMVYLQKENIIDESGMPKERFSAEFPKEGPSILRIQQVVRGDSAAYFCASSPGTGVYEQYFGPGTRLTVT.

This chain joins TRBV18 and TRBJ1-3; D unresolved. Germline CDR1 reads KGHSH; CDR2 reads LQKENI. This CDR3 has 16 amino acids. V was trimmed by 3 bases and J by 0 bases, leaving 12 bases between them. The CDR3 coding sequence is TGTGCCAGCTCACCCGAGGCCCCAACCTCTGGAAACACCATATATTTT. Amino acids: CASSPEAPTSGNTIYF.

CDR3 nucleotides: TGTGCCAGCAGCCAAGACAGGGGGCCTTACAATGAGCAGTTCTTC. Translation: CASSQDRGPYNEQFF. This chain joins TRBV7-3 and TRBJ2-1, with 10 positions matching TRBD1. The length of the CDR3 is 15 residues. CDR1 and CDR2 (germline): SGHTA, FQGTGA. Trimming removed 5 bases from V and 4 bases from J; junction bases left unmatched: 5.

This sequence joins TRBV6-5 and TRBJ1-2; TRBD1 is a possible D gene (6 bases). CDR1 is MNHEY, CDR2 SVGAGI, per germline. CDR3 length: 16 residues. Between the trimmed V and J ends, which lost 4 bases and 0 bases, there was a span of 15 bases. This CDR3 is CASSSFWGGANYGYTF. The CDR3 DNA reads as TGTGCCAGCAGTTCGTTCTGGGGGGGCGCTAACTATGGCTACACCTTC.

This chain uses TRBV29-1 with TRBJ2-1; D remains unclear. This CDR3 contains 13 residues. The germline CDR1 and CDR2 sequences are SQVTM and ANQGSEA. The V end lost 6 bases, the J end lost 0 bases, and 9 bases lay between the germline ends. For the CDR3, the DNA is TGCAGCGTCCCCGCGAGCTCCTACAATGAGCAGTTCTTC. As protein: CSVPASSYNEQFF.

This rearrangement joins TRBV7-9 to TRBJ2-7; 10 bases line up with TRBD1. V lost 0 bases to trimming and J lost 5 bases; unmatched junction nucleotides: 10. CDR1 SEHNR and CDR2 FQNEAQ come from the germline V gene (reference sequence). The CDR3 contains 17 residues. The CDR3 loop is CASSLATGTGEGNEQYF. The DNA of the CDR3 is TGTGCCAGCAGCTTAGCGACTGGGACAGGGGAAGGGAACGAGCAGTACTTC.

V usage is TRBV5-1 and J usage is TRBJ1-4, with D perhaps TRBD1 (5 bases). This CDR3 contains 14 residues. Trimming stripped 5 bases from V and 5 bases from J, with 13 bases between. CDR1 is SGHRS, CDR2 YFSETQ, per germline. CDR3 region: CASRKEYRNEKLFF. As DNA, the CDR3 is TGCGCCAGCAGGAAGGAGTACAGGAATGAAAAACTGTTTTTT.

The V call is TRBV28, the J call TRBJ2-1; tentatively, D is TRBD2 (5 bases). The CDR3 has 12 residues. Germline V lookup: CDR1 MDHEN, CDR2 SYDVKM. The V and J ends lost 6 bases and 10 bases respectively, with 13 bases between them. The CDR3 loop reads CASSPHSDEQFF. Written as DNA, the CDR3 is TGTGCCAGCAGCCCCCATAGCGACGAGCAGTTCTTC.

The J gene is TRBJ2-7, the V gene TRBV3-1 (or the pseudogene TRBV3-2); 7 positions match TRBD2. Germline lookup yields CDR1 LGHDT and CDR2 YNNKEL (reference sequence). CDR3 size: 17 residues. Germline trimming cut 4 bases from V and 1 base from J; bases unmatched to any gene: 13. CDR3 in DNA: TGTGCCAGCAGCCGGAGCGAGGCGGGGGAGAGGTCCTACGAGCAGTACTTC. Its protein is CASSRSEAGERSYEQYF.

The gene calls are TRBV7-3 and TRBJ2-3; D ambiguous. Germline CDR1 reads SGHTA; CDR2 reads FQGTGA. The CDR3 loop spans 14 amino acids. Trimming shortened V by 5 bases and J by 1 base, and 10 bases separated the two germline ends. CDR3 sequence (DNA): TGTGCCAGCAGCGACCGGCTAGGCACAGATACGCAGTATTTT. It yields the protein CASSDRLGTDTQYF.